This is a list of T cell receptor beta chains from one sample in a study of cytomegalovirus exposure and HLA in healthy donors. Data came from immunoSEQ multiplex PCR; TCRdb stores just in-frame clones and leaves some out. The sample has approximately 180,000 clones; roughly 80% are singletons. The sample comprised PBMCs. Receptors originate from a man under 40 in good health and CMV-seropositive. CDR3s include the opening cysteine and the closing phenylalanine or tryptophan. A D gene is named only where the DNA matches it firmly. Clone size is not always given. Where it is, it says once, few, many or a class for expanded clones.

TRBV9	TRBJ2-2	TRBD2	.	CASSVSGGPNTGELFF	TGTGCCAGCAGCGTCTCGGGGGGGCCGAACACCGGGGAGCTGTTTTTT
TRBV27	TRBJ2-7	.	.	CASRNSGAYEQYF	TGTGCCAGCAGGAATAGCGGAGCCTACGAGCAGTACTTC
TRBV9	TRBJ2-7	.	few	CASSPRVEGEQYF	TGTGCCAGCAGCCCCCGTGTAGAGGGCGAGCAGTACTTC
TRBV19	TRBJ1-2	.	.	CASSIGGSYGYTF	TGTGCCAGTAGTATCGGGGGTTCCTATGGCTACACCTTC
TRBV28	TRBJ2-5	TRBD1	.	CASSWGQGWETQYF	TGTGCCAGCAGTTGGGGACAGGGTTGGGAGACCCAGTACTTC
TRBV27	TRBJ1-2	TRBD1	.	CASRTGGNYGYTF	TGTGCCAGCAGGACAGGGGGAAACTATGGCTACACCTTC
TRBV30	TRBJ2-7	TRBD2	.	CAWAAGVAGVIYEQYF	TGTGCCTGGGCCGCTGGGGTGGCGGGAGTGATTTACGAGCAGTACTTC
TRBV15	TRBJ1-2	.	.	CATSRERGGYYGYTF	TGTGCCACCAGCAGAGAAAGGGGGGGGTACTATGGCTACACCTTC
TRBV10-3	TRBJ2-3	TRBD2	.	CASLAGGSTDTQYF	TGTGCCAGCCTAGCGGGGGGGAGCACAGATACGCAGTATTTT
TRBV10-2	TRBJ2-7	TRBD1	.	CASSLQGAIEQYF	TGCGCCAGCAGTCTACAGGGGGCCATCGAGCAGTACTTC
TRBV19	TRBJ2-6	.	few	CASSINRAGANVLTF	TGTGCCAGTAGTATCAACAGGGCCGGGGCCAACGTCCTGACTTTC
TRBV9	TRBJ2-1	.	.	CASSVGSGNEQFF	TGTGCCAGCAGCGTAGGATCCGGTAATGAGCAGTTCTTC
TRBV7-9	TRBJ1-4	.	.	CASRGRRDEKLFF	TGTGCCAGCAGGGGCAGGCGGGATGAAAAACTGTTTTTT
TRBV7-2	TRBJ1-6	.	.	CASSLMPTSPLHF	TGTGCCAGCAGCTTAATGCCAACATCACCCCTCCACTTT
TRBV27	TRBJ1-2	TRBD1	.	CASSLLPTGVSGYTF	TGTGCCAGCAGTTTATTACCCACAGGGGTGTCGGGCTACACCTTC